The clone carrying this T cell receptor (beta chain) was recorded many times. Its target is unknown. The CDR3 length is 15 residues. With V trimmed by 7 bases and J by 5 bases, 9 bases remained unmatched. Germline CDR1 LNHDA, CDR2 SQIVND (reference sequence). The data stem from a study of molecular identifiers for immune sequencing clone quantification. TCRdb re-called the PCR reads with MiXCR, one entry per CDR3 protein. The sample consists of some 65,000 distinct CDR3 sequences, roughly 20% of them appearing once. Study-wide points: Effector cells kept over 98% of their molecules in clones above 20 RNA copies, while naive cells kept under 1% there. The study reportedly detected spiked Jurkat TCR RNA from one cell among 1.1 million or so naive cells.

This sequence was found in a human donor in good health. Some libraries in this study had Jurkat cell RNA spiked in. Sequenced material: naive CD8+ T cells from blood, with Jurkat cell RNA spiked in. Subset reported: FACS-sorted CD8+CD4-CCR7+CD45RA+ naive T cells. This chain links TRBV19 with TRBJ1-5; 9 bases align to TRBD1. The CDR3 reads CASKKGQGIHQPQHF. The DNA of the CDR3 is TGTGCCAGTAAAAAGGGACAGGGTATCCATCAGCCCCAGCATTTT.